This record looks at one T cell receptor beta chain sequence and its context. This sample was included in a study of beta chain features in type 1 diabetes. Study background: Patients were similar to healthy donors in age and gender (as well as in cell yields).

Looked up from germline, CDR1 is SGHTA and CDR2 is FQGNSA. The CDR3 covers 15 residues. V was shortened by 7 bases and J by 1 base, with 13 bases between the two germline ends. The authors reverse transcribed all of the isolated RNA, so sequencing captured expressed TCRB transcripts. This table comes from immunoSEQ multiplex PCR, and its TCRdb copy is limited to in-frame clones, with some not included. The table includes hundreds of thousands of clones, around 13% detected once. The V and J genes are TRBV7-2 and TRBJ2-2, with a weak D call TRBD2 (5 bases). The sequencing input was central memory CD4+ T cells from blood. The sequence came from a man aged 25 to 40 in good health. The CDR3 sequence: CASNPSGRNTGELFF. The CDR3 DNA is TGTGCCAGCAACCCCTCGGGGAGGAACACCGGGGAGCTGTTTTTT.